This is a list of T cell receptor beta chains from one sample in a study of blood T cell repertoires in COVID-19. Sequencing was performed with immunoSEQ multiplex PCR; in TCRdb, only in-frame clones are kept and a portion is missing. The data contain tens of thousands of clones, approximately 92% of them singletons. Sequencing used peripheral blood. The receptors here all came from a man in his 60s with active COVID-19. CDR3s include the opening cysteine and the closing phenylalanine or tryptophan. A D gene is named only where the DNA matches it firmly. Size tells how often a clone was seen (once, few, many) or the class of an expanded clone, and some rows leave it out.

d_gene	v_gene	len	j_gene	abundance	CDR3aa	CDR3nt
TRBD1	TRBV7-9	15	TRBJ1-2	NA	CASSLAGTGTRGYTF	TGTGCCAGCAGCTTAGCAGGGACAGGGACGCGCGGCTACACCTTC
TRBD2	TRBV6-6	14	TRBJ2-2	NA	CASKGLANTGELFF	TGTGCCAGCAAAGGACTAGCGAACACCGGGGAGCTGTTTTTT
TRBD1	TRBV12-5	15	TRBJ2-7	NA	CASGRSGTGGGEQYF	TGTGCTAGTGGTCGCTCCGGGACAGGGGGAGGAGAGCAGTACTTC
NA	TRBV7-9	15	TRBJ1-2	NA	CASSLAGQGNYGYTF	TGTGCCAGCAGCTTAGCGGGCCAGGGGAACTATGGCTACACCTTC
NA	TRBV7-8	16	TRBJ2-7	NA	CASSLRGSLEIYEQYF	TGTGCCAGCAGCTTAAGGGGGTCCCTGGAGATATACGAGCAGTACTTC
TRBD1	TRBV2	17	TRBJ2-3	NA	CASRKRSGTGYTDTQYF	TGTGCCAGCAGAAAAAGGTCGGGGACAGGGTACACAGATACGCAGTATTTT
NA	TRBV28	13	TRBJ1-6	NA	CASRDSYNSPLHF	TGTGCCAGCAGGGACAGTTATAATTCACCCCTCCACTTT
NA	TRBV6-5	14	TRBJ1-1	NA	CASRRDNMNTEAFF	TGTGCCAGCCGCCGGGACAACATGAACACTGAAGCTTTCTTT
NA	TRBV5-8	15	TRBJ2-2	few	CASSGQGRNTGELFF	TGTGCCAGCAGCGGGCAGGGGCGGAACACCGGGGAGCTGTTTTTT
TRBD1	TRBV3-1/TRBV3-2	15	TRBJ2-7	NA	CASSSSGTGDYEQYF	TGTGCCAGCAGCTCCTCCGGGACAGGGGACTACGAGCAGTACTTC
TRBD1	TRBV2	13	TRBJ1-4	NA	CASRDRVGEKLFF	TGTGCCAGCAGGGACAGGGTAGGAGAAAAACTGTTTTTT
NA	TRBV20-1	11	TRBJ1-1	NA	CSARNRAEAFF	TGCAGTGCTAGAAACAGGGCTGAAGCTTTCTTT
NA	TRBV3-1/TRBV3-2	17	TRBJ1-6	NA	CASSLPRGASYNSPLHF	TGTGCCAGCAGCCTGCCTCGGGGGGCGTCCTATAATTCACCCCTCCACTTT
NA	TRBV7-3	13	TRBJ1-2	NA	CASSLKGDYGYTF	TGTGCCAGCAGCTTAAAGGGAGACTATGGCTACACCTTC
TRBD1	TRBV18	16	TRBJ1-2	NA	CASSPGQASTYYGYTF	TGTGCCAGCTCCCCGGGACAGGCCTCAACTTACTATGGCTACACCTTC
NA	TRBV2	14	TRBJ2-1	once	CASSDQGLYNEQFF	TGTGCCAGCAGTGATCAGGGCCTATACAATGAGCAGTTCTTC
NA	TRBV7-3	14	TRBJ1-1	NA	CASNIGRGSTEAFF	TGTGCCAGCAACATCGGCCGGGGGAGCACTGAAGCTTTCTTT
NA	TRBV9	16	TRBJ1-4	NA	CASSVAGYGTNEKLFF	TGTGCCAGCAGCGTAGCAGGGTATGGAACTAATGAAAAACTGTTTTTT
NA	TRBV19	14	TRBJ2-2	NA	CASRNGLDTGELFF	TGTGCCAGTAGGAATGGGCTCGACACCGGGGAGCTGTTTTTT
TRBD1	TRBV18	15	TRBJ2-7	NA	CASSLTGGSSYEQYF	TGTGCCAGCTCACTAACAGGGGGGAGCTCCTACGAGCAGTACTTC
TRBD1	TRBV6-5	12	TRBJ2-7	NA	CASRDRTYEQYF	TGTGCCAGCAGGGACAGGACCTACGAGCAGTACTTC
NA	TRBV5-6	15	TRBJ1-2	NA	CASSPLAGEVHGYTF	TGTGCCAGCAGCCCCCTTGCGGGGGAAGTTCATGGCTACACCTTC
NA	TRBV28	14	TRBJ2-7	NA	CASSLSGTVYEQYF	TGTGCCAGCAGTTTATCAGGTACCGTCTACGAGCAGTACTTC
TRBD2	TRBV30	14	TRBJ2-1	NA	CAWQTSTTYNEQFF	TGTGCCTGGCAGACTAGCACCACCTACAATGAGCAGTTCTTC
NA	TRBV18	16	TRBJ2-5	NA	CASSPGQSLYQETQYF	TGTGCCAGCTCACCCGGACAGAGCCTATACCAAGAGACCCAGTACTTC
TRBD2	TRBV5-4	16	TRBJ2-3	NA	CASSSSSGRSTDTQYF	TGTGCCAGCAGCTCGTCTAGCGGCCGAAGCACAGATACGCAGTATTTT
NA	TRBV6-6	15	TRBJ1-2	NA	CASSYSTRSRHGYTF	TGTGCCAGCAGTTACTCCACCCGGAGCCGCCATGGCTACACCTTC
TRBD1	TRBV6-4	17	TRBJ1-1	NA	CASSLHGTGGNSAEAFF	TGTGCCAGCAGTCTACACGGGACAGGGGGCAATAGCGCTGAAGCTTTCTTT
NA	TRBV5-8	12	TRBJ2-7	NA	CASSSTRREQYF	TGTGCCAGCAGCTCGACCCGGCGGGAGCAGTACTTC
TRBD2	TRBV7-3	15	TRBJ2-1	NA	CASSSSGGGYQEQFF	TGTGCCAGCAGTTCTAGCGGGGGTGGATATCAGGAGCAGTTCTTC
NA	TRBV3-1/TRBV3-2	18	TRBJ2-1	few	CASSQDPGVVASHNEQFF	TGTGCCAGCAGCCAAGACCCAGGTGTGGTAGCGAGTCACAATGAGCAGTTCTTC
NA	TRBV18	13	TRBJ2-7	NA	CASSRQSTYEQYF	TGTGCCAGCTCAAGACAGTCTACCTACGAGCAGTACTTC
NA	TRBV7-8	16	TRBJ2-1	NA	CASSSLAANYYNEQFF	TGTGCCAGCAGCTCTCTAGCTGCGAATTATTACAATGAGCAGTTCTTC
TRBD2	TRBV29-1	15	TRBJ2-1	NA	CSVEKGLAGGNEQFF	TGCAGCGTTGAAAAGGGACTAGCGGGAGGCAATGAGCAGTTCTTC
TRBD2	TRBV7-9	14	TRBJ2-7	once	CASSSRTSTHEQYF	TGTGCCAGCAGCTCACGGACTAGCACCCACGAGCAGTACTTC
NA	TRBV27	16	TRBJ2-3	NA	CASSFVGRRWTDTQYF	TGTGCCAGCAGTTTCGTGGGGAGGCGATGGACAGATACGCAGTATTTT
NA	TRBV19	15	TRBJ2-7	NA	CASTARRSGFYEQYF	TGTGCCAGTACGGCCCGACGATCAGGGTTCTACGAGCAGTACTTC
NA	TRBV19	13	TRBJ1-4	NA	CASSRTANEKLFF	TGTGCCAGTAGTAGGACAGCTAATGAAAAACTGTTTTTT
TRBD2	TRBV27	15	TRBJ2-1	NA	CASSRGLATYNEQFF	TGTGCCAGCAGTAGGGGACTAGCGACCTACAATGAGCAGTTCTTC
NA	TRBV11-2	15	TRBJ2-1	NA	CASSLGQGPYNEQFF	TGTGCCAGCAGCTTAGGGCAGGGGCCATACAATGAGCAGTTCTTC